The rows below give T cell receptor beta chains drawn from one sample of a study of PD-1 blockade in classical Hodgkin lymphoma. Sequencing used immunoSEQ multiplex PCR; TCRdb keeps in-frame clones, though not all of them. This sample has 90,000 to 95,000 clones, with about 88% found just once. This material consisted of peripheral blood mononuclear cells (PBMCs), taken before the second cycle of nivolumab. Receptors originate from a human donor with classical Hodgkin lymphoma. The CDR3 runs from the conserved cysteine through the conserved F or W. Fields, in order: CDR3 DNA, CDR3 protein, V gene, clone size, J gene, D gene. D genes are given only for firm matches. Some rows mark clone size as missing; the rest say once, few, many or name a class of expanded clone.

TGCGCCAGCACCCAAGCGGGAGCCACAGATACGCAGTATTTT	CASTQAGATDTQYF	TRBV5-1	-	TRBJ2-3	TRBD2
TGTGCCAGCAGCCCCCCCGAGGGTCGGGAGACCCAGTACTTC	CASSPPEGRETQYF	TRBV7-8	-	TRBJ2-5	-
TGTGCCAGCAGTTACTTTACCCGGGGAAATTCACCCCTCCACTTT	CASSYFTRGNSPLHF	TRBV6-5	-	TRBJ1-6	-
TGCGCCAGCAGCTTCGAGTTGAACACTGAAGCTTTCTTT	CASSFELNTEAFF	TRBV5-1	once	TRBJ1-1	-
TGTGCCAGCAGTCTACCAAAGACAGGGTACAATGAGCAGTTCTTC	CASSLPKTGYNEQFF	TRBV28	-	TRBJ2-1	TRBD1
TGTGCCAGCAGTCCAGGGAACACCGGGGAGCTGTTTTTT	CASSPGNTGELFF	TRBV7-3	-	TRBJ2-2	-
TGTGCCAGCAGTTTATGGCAGGGGACTAGCACAGATACGCAGTATTTT	CASSLWQGTSTDTQYF	TRBV28	-	TRBJ2-3	-
TGTGCCAGCGGGATAGCGGGAGGGCGGGGCGAGCAGTACTTC	CASGIAGGRGEQYF	TRBV27	-	TRBJ2-7	TRBD2
TGTGCCAGCTCTCCAGGGCCGAACACTGAAGCTTTCTTT	CASSPGPNTEAFF	TRBV6-6	-	TRBJ1-1	-
TGTGCCAGCAGCACGACCAGCGGTCCCTCCTACAATGAGCAGTTCTTC	CASSTTSGPSYNEQFF	TRBV9	-	TRBJ2-1	-
TGCGCCAGCAGCTTATCAACTAATGAAAAACTGTTTTTT	CASSLSTNEKLFF	TRBV5-1	-	TRBJ1-4	-
TGTGCCAGCAGCTTCCCTAATTCACCCCTCCACTTT	CASSFPNSPLHF	TRBV7-2	few	TRBJ1-6	-
TGTGCCACCCTCACCCCCACAGTCTCCCCCTACGAGCAGTACTTC	CATLTPTVSPYEQYF	TRBV28	-	TRBJ2-7	-
TGTGCCAGCAGCTTAGGCTCGGGACCCCAAGAGACCCAGTACTTC	CASSLGSGPQETQYF	TRBV7-6	-	TRBJ2-5	-
TGTGCCAGCAGCTTAGAGGGTCGGGCCAGAAAGACTTCCTACGAGCAGTACTTC	CASSLEGRARKTSYEQYF	TRBV7-9	-	TRBJ2-7	-
TGTGCCAGCAGTTTTTTCGCGAACACTGAAGCTTTCTTT	CASSFFANTEAFF	TRBV28	-	TRBJ1-1	-
TGTGCCAGCACACAGGGGGCGCGTGAAAAACTGTTTTTT	CASTQGAREKLFF	TRBV2	-	TRBJ1-4	TRBD1
TGTGCCAGCAAAAGCTTTGGCCGGGGAACTAATGAAAAACTGTTTTTT	CASKSFGRGTNEKLFF	TRBV7-9	-	TRBJ1-4	-
TGTGCCAGCAGAAGGGACTTGTATAGCAATCAGCCCCAGCATTTT	CASRRDLYSNQPQHF	TRBV6-5	-	TRBJ1-5	-
TGCGCCAGCAGCCAAGATTCGACCGGGACCTACGAGCAGTACTTC	CASSQDSTGTYEQYF	TRBV4-1	-	TRBJ2-7	-
TGCAGTGCTCGCTCCTACAATGAGCAGTTCTTC	CSARSYNEQFF	TRBV20-1	-	TRBJ2-1	-
TGTGCCAGCAGCCGGGGGGAGACCCAGTACTTC	CASSRGETQYF	TRBV7-8	-	TRBJ2-5	-
TGTGCCAGCAGTTTTACCGGGAGCCGGAACACTGAAGCTTTCTTT	CASSFTGSRNTEAFF	TRBV27	-	TRBJ1-1	-
TGTGCCAGCAGTTCTAAGACAGGCTATGGCTACACCTTC	CASSSKTGYGYTF	TRBV6-6	-	TRBJ1-2	-
TGCAGTGCTAGCGCAGGGTACGAGCAGTACTTC	CSASAGYEQYF	TRBV20-1	-	TRBJ2-7	-
TGTGCCAGCAGGGGACGGAACTACGAGCAGTACTTC	CASRGRNYEQYF	TRBV27	-	TRBJ2-7	-
TGTGCCAGCAGTTCCCCGGGGACCCCCACCAACAATGAGCAGTTCTTC	CASSSPGTPTNNEQFF	TRBV27	-	TRBJ2-1	-
TGTGCCAGCAGTTACTGGGCAGGTACCGGGGAGCTGTTTTTT	CASSYWAGTGELFF	TRBV27	-	TRBJ2-2	-
TGCGCCAGCAGCCCAGGGGGTTATGGCACCGGGGAGCTGTTTTTT	CASSPGGYGTGELFF	TRBV4-1	-	TRBJ2-2	TRBD1
TGTGCCAGCAGTTTTTCATTGTACACCGGGGAGCTGTTTTTT	CASSFSLYTGELFF	TRBV28	once	TRBJ2-2	-
TGCGCCAGCAGCTTGGTTGGGGAAAGAGAGACCCAGTACTTC	CASSLVGERETQYF	TRBV5-1	once	TRBJ2-5	-
TGTGCCAGCAGCTTGGGCGTTTCGGGCAATCAGCCCCAGCATTTT	CASSLGVSGNQPQHF	TRBV5-5	once	TRBJ1-5	-
TGTGCCAGCAGCCCTAGCGGGGGGGTAACCACAGATACGCAGTATTTT	CASSPSGGVTTDTQYF	TRBV7-9	-	TRBJ2-3	TRBD2
TGTGCCAGCAGCCCCCAGGTGGGTCCCCTACGGGAGCAGTACTTC	CASSPQVGPLREQYF	TRBV7-8	-	TRBJ2-7	-
TGTGCCAGCAGCCTTAGGCGGACTAGCGGGATCTTGTCCAATGAGCAGTTCTTC	CASSLRRTSGILSNEQFF	TRBV7-6	-	TRBJ2-1	TRBD2
TGTGCCAGCAGCTCAAGAACTAGCGGGGGAGAGACCCAGTACTTC	CASSSRTSGGETQYF	TRBV7-8	-	TRBJ2-5	TRBD2
TGTGCCAGCAGTGAATATGGACAGGGGAGGCAGCCCCAGCATTTT	CASSEYGQGRQPQHF	TRBV6-1	-	TRBJ1-5	TRBD1
TGCGCCAGCAGCCATTCAGACAGGCTCACCGGGGAGCTGTTTTTT	CASSHSDRLTGELFF	TRBV4-1	-	TRBJ2-2	-
TGTGCCAGCAGCTTGGGATCTCCGGGTGAGCAGTTCTTC	CASSLGSPGEQFF	TRBV11-3	-	TRBJ2-1	-
TGTGCCAGCAGCTTTGGTTTGGGCACTGAAGCTTTCTTT	CASSFGLGTEAFF	TRBV11-3	-	TRBJ1-1	-